These 23 T cell receptor beta chains came from one sample sequenced in a study of graft-versus-host responses after intestinal transplantation. Sequencing used immunoSEQ multiplex PCR; TCRdb keeps in-frame clones, though not all of them. There are about 15,000 clones in the sample; around 35% occur only once, and roughly 3.7% lies in the top ten. The sample consisted of alloreactive CD4+ T cells from a mixed lymphocyte reaction culture, taken before intestinal transplant. Subset: CFSE-low proliferating T cells sorted from roughly six-day pre-transplant mixed lymphocyte reaction (GvH or HvG direction). These receptor sequences come from a human patient who received an intestinal transplant.

This clone was recorded a few times. The chain combines TRBV30 with TRBJ2-7; 9 bases match TRBD2. Germline loops: CDR1 GTSNPN, CDR2 SVGIG (reference sequence). V lost 5 bases and J lost 6; bases outside the gene matches: 11. The CDR3 runs to 14 residues. CDR3 bases: TGTGCCTGGGAGGACTCGCGGGGGGGGATCGAGCAGTACTTC. Its translation: CAWEDSRGGIEQYF.

The chain uses TRBV12-5 and TRBJ2-5, with D uncertain. V was shortened by 5 bases and J by 5 bases, with 12 bases between the two germline ends. The CDR3 totals 13 residues. Germline V lookup: CDR1 LGHNT, CDR2 FRNRAP. The CDR3 reads CASGTPIVETQYF. DNA for the CDR3: TGTGCTAGTGGTACGCCAATCGTGGAGACCCAGTACTTC.

The sample holds a few counts of this clone. The rearrangement joins TRBV11-1 to TRBJ2-2; perhaps TRBD1 as D (6 bases). CDR3 length: 15 amino acids. The V end was cut by 1 base, the J end by 7 bases, with 13 bases between. Germline V gene sequence: CDR1 SGHAT, CDR2 FQDESV (reference sequence). CDR3 region: CASSLVHRAVGELFF. The CDR3 nucleotides read TGTGCCAGCAGCTTAGTCCACAGGGCGGTCGGGGAGCTGTTTTTT.

This clone was recorded a few times. The chain has TRBV5-1 and TRBJ1-6; 11 positions match TRBD1. The CDR3 totals 14 residues. The J segment lost 9 bases and the V segment lost 5 bases, leaving 4 bases of the junction unmatched. Germline V gene sequence: CDR1 SGHRS, CDR2 YFSETQ. CDR3 DNA: TGCGCCAGCAGACCCGGGACAGGGGGTTCACCCCTCCACTTT. The encoded protein is CASRPGTGGSPLHF.

This chain connects TRBV7-3 to TRBJ2-3; no clear D gene. V dropped 4 bases and J dropped 0 bases, with 8 bases sitting between them. The CDR3 has 14 amino acids. Germline V gene data show CDR1 as SGHTA and CDR2 as FQGTGA. CDR3 residues: CASSSTASTDTQYF. The CDR3 bases are TGTGCCAGCAGCTCGACCGCTAGCACAGATACGCAGTATTTT.

By frequency in the sample, this clone is medium-sized. The rearrangement uses TRBV5-1 and TRBJ2-2; D remains unclear. This CDR3 comprises 14 residues. Trimming cost V 4 bases and J 1 base, with 8 bases left between them. Looked up from germline, CDR1 is SGHRS and CDR2 is YFSETQ. This CDR3 is CASSITMNTGELFF. CDR3 nucleotide sequence: TGCGCCAGCAGCATCACGATGAACACCGGGGAGCTGTTTTTT. Filled out from reference TRBV5-1 and TRBJ2-2, the complete variable domain reads KAGVTQTPRYLIKTRGQQVTLSCSPISGHRSVSWYQQTPGQGLQFLFEYFSETQRNKGNFPGRFSGRQFSNSRSEMNVSTLELGDSALYLCASSITMNTGELFFGEGSRLTVL.

This clone was detected a few times. J is TRBJ2-7 and V is TRBV6-5, with TRBD2 matching 7 bases. Germline V gene sequence: CDR1 MNHEY, CDR2 SVGAGI. This CDR3 is built from 14 residues. Trimming cost V 8 bases and J 7 bases; bases outside gene matches: 14. The CDR3 nucleotides read TGTGCCAGCCGTGCATGGGGGAGGGAGGGGGAGCAGTACTTC. As protein: CASRAWGREGEQYF.

The genes are TRBV5-1 and TRBJ2-5; D unresolved. The germline V and J ends were trimmed by 4 bases and 5 bases, with 9 bases remaining between them. The germline V gene encodes CDR1 SGHRS and CDR2 YFSETQ. CDR3 length: 12 residues. This CDR3 reads CASSPLRETQYF. CDR3 nucleotides: TGCGCCAGCAGCCCCCTTAGGGAGACCCAGTACTTC.

This clone was counted only a few times. The chain employs TRBV7-3 and TRBJ2-1, with 8 nucleotides matching TRBD2. This CDR3 contains 15 residues. Looked up from germline, CDR1 is SGHTA and CDR2 is FQGTGA. V lost 5 bases to trimming and J lost 1 base; unmatched junction nucleotides: 4. CDR3 sequence: CASSLGGASYNEQFF. The CDR3 DNA reads TGTGCCAGCAGCCTCGGGGGGGCTTCCTACAATGAGCAGTTCTTC. Drawing the rest from reference TRBV7-3 and TRBJ2-1, the complete variable domain is GAGVSQTPSNKVTEKGKYVELRCDPISGHTALYWYRQSLGQGPEFLIYFQGTGAADDSGLPNDRFFAVRPEGSVSTLKIQRTERGDSAVYLCASSLGGASYNEQFFGPGTRLTVL.

This clone showed up just once. The DNA of the CDR3 is TGCGCCAGCAGCCAAGTTGGCACGAAGCAAGAGACCCAGTACTTC. Protein: CASSQVGTKQETQYF. This rearrangement joins TRBV4-3 to TRBJ2-5; the D is unclear. This CDR3 has 15 residues. CDR1 is LGHNA, CDR2 YSLEER, per germline. V lost 1 base and J lost 2, with 11 bases in between.

In this sample, this clone turned up once. The chain joins TRBV10-2 to TRBJ1-5; 7 bases align to TRBD1. CDR1 and CDR2 from the germline V gene are WSHSY and SAAADI. The V gene end was trimmed by 4 bases and the J gene end by 3 bases; junction bases not matched to a gene: 6. This CDR3 has 15 residues. This chain's CDR3 is CASSGNRGDNQPQHF. CDR3 bases: TGCGCCAGCAGTGGGAACAGGGGCGACAATCAGCCCCAGCATTTT.

By its share, this clone is medium-sized. The gene calls are TRBV5-4 and TRBJ2-3, with 11 bases fitting TRBD2. This CDR3 has 16 residues. J gave up 4 bases and V 1 base, and 5 bases lay outside the gene matches. From germline, CDR1 is SGHNT and CDR2 YYREEE (reference sequence). The CDR3 region is CASSLRLAGGPDTQYF. The CDR3 coding sequence is TGTGCCAGCAGCTTGAGATTAGCGGGAGGGCCAGATACGCAGTATTTT.

The V gene is TRBV11-2, the J gene TRBJ2-1, with 8 bases aligning to TRBD2. The V gene end was trimmed by 0 bases and the J gene end by 5 bases; junction bases not matched to a gene: 3. This CDR3 region has 15 residues. From germline, CDR1 is SGHAT and CDR2 FQNNGV. The DNA of the CDR3 is TGTGCCAGCAGCTTAGATCGGGGGGGCCACAATGAGCAGTTCTTC. Translated: CASSLDRGGHNEQFF.

By share, this clone ranks as medium-sized. The J gene is TRBJ1-1, the V gene TRBV2, with TRBD1 identical over 7 bases. In germline, CDR1 is SNHLY, CDR2 FYNNEI. This CDR3 contains 13 residues. J gave up 7 bases and V 6 bases, and 8 bases lay outside the gene matches. The CDR3 DNA follows: TGTGCCAGCAGCTCCGGGACAGTTTTTGAAGCTTTCTTT. This codes for CASSSGTVFEAFF.

The chain is built from TRBV5-1 and TRBJ2-1; 7 bases map to TRBD2. The CDR3 is 17 residues long. Trimming took 0 bases from V and 8 from J; bases not matched to a gene: 14. Germline CDR1 is SGHRS and CDR2 is YFSETQ. CDR3 nucleotides: TGCGCCAGCAGCTTGGAACCTCGCGGGAGTATATCCGATGAGCAGTTCTTC. It translates to CASSLEPRGSISDEQFF.

This clone occurred a few times. This chain links TRBV2 with TRBJ1-6, with TRBD1 as a possible D gene (5 bases). The V gene lost 5 bases and the J gene lost 7 bases, with 9 bases spanning the gap. The CDR3 sequence is 13 residues long. Germline V CDR1 and CDR2: SNHLY, FYNNEI. CDR3 region: CASSLEGNSPLHF. The CDR3 nucleotides are TGTGCCAGCAGTTTGGAGGGGAATTCACCCCTCCACTTT.

This clone showed up just a few times. V is TRBV30 and J is TRBJ2-2; D call uncertain. V shed 2 bases and J shed 2 bases, with 6 bases lying between them. The CDR3 runs 13 residues. Germline V lookup: CDR1 GTSNPN, CDR2 SVGIG (reference sequence). The DNA of the CDR3 is TGTGCCTGGAGTAACTACAACACCGGGGAGCTGTTTTTT. Translation: CAWSNYNTGELFF.

The chain links TRBV7-2 to TRBJ2-1, with a tentative D call TRBD1 (5 bases). V was shortened by 2 bases and J by 6 bases, with 20 bases between the two germline ends. Germline V lookup: CDR1 SGHTA, CDR2 FQGNSA. The CDR3 runs to 17 residues. CDR3 DNA: TGTGCCAGCAGCTTAACCGCCCCGCGAGTGGGGCTCAATGAGCAGTTCTTC. It translates to CASSLTAPRVGLNEQFF.

By its share, this clone is medium-sized. V and J are TRBV5-1 and TRBJ1-1; no definite D call. This CDR3 has 13 amino acids. Trimming removed 4 bases from V and 2 bases from J, with 9 bases in between. Germline V CDR1 and CDR2: SGHRS, YFSETQ. The DNA of the CDR3 is TGCGCCAGCAGCCTAGGCTTTAACACTGAAGCTTTCTTT. Encoded protein: CASSLGFNTEAFF.

V usage is TRBV30 and J usage is TRBJ2-5, with 10 positions matching TRBD1. The CDR3 contains 14 residues. Germline values: CDR1 GTSNPN, CDR2 SVGIG (reference sequence). After removal of 0 bases from V and 8 bases from J, the junction contained 6 bases not matched to a gene. The CDR3 reads CAWSVRTGGKTQYF. The CDR3 DNA reads TGTGCCTGGAGTGTAAGGACAGGGGGGAAAACCCAGTACTTC.

This clone showed up just a few times. The V call is TRBV6-6, the J call TRBJ2-7; possible D gene TRBD2, 6 bases. In germline, CDR1 is MNHNY, CDR2 SVGAGI (reference sequence). CDR3 size: 13 residues. V was shortened by 0 bases and J by 5 bases, with 8 bases between the two germline ends. The CDR3 DNA sequence: TGTGCCAGCAGTTACTCGAGGAGGGACGAGCAGTACTTC. Translated, it gives CASSYSRRDEQYF.

V usage is TRBV5-1 and J usage is TRBJ2-1, with a tentative D call TRBD2 (6 bases). The germline gives CDR1 SGHRS, CDR2 YFSETQ. V was clipped by 1 base and J by 5 bases, with 13 bases between them. The CDR3 is made up of 15 amino acids. The CDR3 is CASSLSGGPHNEQFF. Here the CDR3 DNA reads TGCGCCAGCAGCTTGTCCGGGGGTCCTCACAATGAGCAGTTCTTC.

Sample share makes this clone medium-sized (0.01 to 0.1%). This rearrangement joins TRBV10-3 to TRBJ1-4; a possible D gene is TRBD1 (5 bases). Trimming took 6 bases from V and 4 from J, leaving 9 bases between them. This CDR3 comprises 13 residues. Germline loops: CDR1 ENHRY, CDR2 SYGVKD. The CDR3 loop is CAIRRGLNEKLFF. CDR3 nucleotides: TGTGCCATCAGAAGGGGACTTAATGAAAAACTGTTTTTT.